One and the same sample provided the 20 T cell receptor beta chains below, sequenced in a study of Ad26.COV2.S vaccination and SARS-CoV-2 variants (dated by TCRdb to about 2021). Library prep was done by the immunoSEQ multiplex PCR assay. Sourced from immuneACCESS, this table was stored by TCRdb with only in-frame sequences that have V and J called. A share of the clones is absent; for the studies checked, an unresolved V gene accounts for under half, and the remainder has no known explanation. This sample gives roughly 420,000 clones in total; 85% to 90% of them show up just once. In total, the top ten clones hold around 2.6% of the sample. This sample's treatment or condition label indicates: about 20 received Ad26.COV2.S at low or high dose, single or two shots; 5 received placebo; per-sample allocation not given. Repertoires of vaccine and placebo recipients were sequenced from samples collected on day 63 after the first injection.

This sample comprised peripheral blood, obtained in a trial of Ad26.COV2.S vaccine versus placebo. The receptors here all came from a person aged 18-65 years who received the Ad26.COV2.S COVID-19 vaccine or a placebo.

This chain uses TRBV24-1 with TRBJ2-1; 15 positions agree with TRBD2. Trimming took 4 bases from V and 7 from J; bases not matched to a gene: 4. CDR3 length: 16 residues. The germline CDR1 and CDR2 sequences are KGHDR and SFDVKD. CDR3 bases: TGTGCCACCAGTGACCCAGGACTAGCGGGGGGGAATGAGCAGTTCTTC. Amino acid sequence: CATSDPGLAGGNEQFF.

This clone was observed a single time. This sequence joins TRBV19 and TRBJ1-2; D gene unclear. Germline V gene data show CDR1 as LNHDA and CDR2 as SQIVND (reference sequence). CDR3 size: 15 residues. Trimming cost V 7 bases and J 3 bases, with 18 bases left between them. The CDR3 region is CASTQERYGDYGYTF. CDR3 coding DNA: TGTGCCAGTACTCAGGAGCGGTACGGTGACTATGGCTACACCTTC.

This clone was detected once. The gene calls are TRBV28 and TRBJ1-6; D may be TRBD1 (6 bases). CDR3 length equals 15 residues. V was clipped by 3 bases and J by 10 bases, with 16 bases between them. Germline V gene lookup returns CDR1 MDHEN and CDR2 SYDVKM. CDR3 residues: CASSFSSRGRSPLHF. The CDR3 DNA reads TGTGCCAGCAGTTTTTCATCCAGGGGTCGGTCACCCCTCCACTTT.

This clone has a single count. The sample carries other DNA sequences with the same CDR3. V and J are TRBV28 and TRBJ1-2; no firm D call. Between the trimmed V and J ends, which lost 1 base and 5 bases, there was a span of 5 bases. The CDR3 totals 12 residues. CDR1 is MDHEN and CDR2 is SYDVKM in the germline V gene. CDR3 sequence (DNA): TGTGCCAGCAGTTTATCTGGGTATGGCTACACCTTC. Its protein product is CASSLSGYGYTF.

CDR3 region: CASSQGPREQYV. CDR3 nucleotide sequence: TGTGCCAGCAGCCAGGGGCCACGGGAGCAGTACGTC. The rearrangement uses TRBV11-3 and TRBJ2-7; D is possibly TRBD1 (6 bases). Trimming removed 5 bases from V and 7 bases from J, with 12 bases in between. Germline V gene lookup returns CDR1 SGHNT and CDR2 YENEEA. The CDR3 is made up of 12 amino acids.

The chain uses TRBV7-9 and TRBJ2-2, with D uncertain. V shed 3 bases and J shed 1 base, with 6 bases lying between them. Germline CDR1 is SEHNR and CDR2 is FQNEAQ (reference sequence). This CDR3 has 14 residues. As DNA, the CDR3 is TGTGCCAGCAGCTTTCATAGGAACACCGGGGAGCTGTTTTTT. Translated, it gives CASSFHRNTGELFF.

This clone was recorded once. The chain is built from TRBV27 and TRBJ2-2; 9 bases fit TRBD1. The CDR3 length is 16 residues. Losses at the gene ends were 0 bases for V and 5 bases for J; bases not matched to a gene: 4. Germline V gives CDR1 MNHEY, CDR2 SMNVEV (reference sequence). The CDR3 nucleotides read TGTGCCAGCAGTTTATCCGGGACAGGGAGGACCGGGGAGCTGTTTTTT. It yields the protein CASSLSGTGRTGELFF.

This chain joins TRBV5-1 and TRBJ2-4; a possible D gene is TRBD1 (5 bases). Trimming shortened V by 0 bases and J by 14 bases, and 15 bases separated the two germline ends. Germline V gene data show CDR1 as SGHRS and CDR2 as YFSETQ. The CDR3 loop spans 13 amino acids. The CDR3 DNA reads TGCGCCAGCAGCTTGGGGCAGGGCAGTCTTGAGTACTTC. Translating gives CASSLGQGSLEYF.

The chain employs TRBV9 and TRBJ2-4, with D possibly TRBD2 on 6 matching bases. The length of the CDR3 is 13 residues. Germline lookup yields CDR1 SGDLS and CDR2 YYNGEE. The V gene lost 0 bases and the J gene lost 14 bases, with 15 bases spanning the gap. DNA for the CDR3: TGTGCCAGCAGCGTAGAAAGTAGAGGGAGGAAGTACTTC. Translation: CASSVESRGRKYF.

The genes are TRBV5-5 and TRBJ2-5, with TRBD1 matching over 7 bases. Trimming cost V 5 bases and J 3 bases; bases outside gene matches: 4. The CDR3 runs 13 residues. Germline CDR1 SGHKS, CDR2 YYEKEE (reference sequence). The CDR3 sequence: CASSPTGEETQYF. In DNA form, the CDR3 reads TGTGCCAGCAGTCCTACAGGGGAAGAGACCCAGTACTTC.

The rearrangement uses TRBV7-3 and TRBJ2-1, with unresolved D. Trimming shortened V by 1 base and J by 3 bases, and 7 bases separated the two germline ends. This CDR3 comprises 14 residues. Per germline, CDR1 SGHTA and CDR2 FQGTGA. CDR3 loop: CASSLNPNYNEQFF. The CDR3, as DNA: TGTGCCAGCAGCTTAAATCCGAACTACAATGAGCAGTTCTTC.

V and J are TRBV7-3 and TRBJ1-1; TRBD1 matches 7 bases. CDR3 length: 14 amino acids. Germline CDR1 and CDR2: SGHTA and FQGTGA. Germline trimming cut 5 bases from V and 3 bases from J; bases unmatched to any gene: 6. CDR3 DNA: TGTGCCAGCAGCGCCACAGGGGCGGACACTGAAGCTTTCTTT. Its protein is CASSATGADTEAFF.

This clone has at least ten counts. The chain recombines TRBV11-3 with TRBJ2-3; 12 positions match TRBD1. The trim removed 5 bases at V and 3 bases at J, leaving 9 bases unmatched. CDR1 and CDR2 (germline): SGHNT, YENEEA. This CDR3 is 17 amino acids long. DNA of the CDR3: TGTGCCAGCAGCAACTCCGGGACAGGGGGCGGAACAGATACGCAGTATTTT. It yields the protein CASSNSGTGGGTDTQYF.

The chain combines TRBV19 with TRBJ1-5; no reliable D call. The CDR3 is made up of 15 amino acids. From germline, CDR1 is LNHDA and CDR2 SQIVND (reference sequence). V was pared by 3 bases and J by 0 bases, with 9 bases between. CDR3 amino acids: CASSMSVYSNQPQHF. For the CDR3, the DNA is TGTGCCAGTAGTATGTCAGTTTATAGCAATCAGCCCCAGCATTTT.

The gene calls are TRBV6-5 and TRBJ1-6, with D hard to call. This CDR3 comprises 15 residues. Germline V gene lookup returns CDR1 MNHEY and CDR2 SVGAGI. Trimming removed 0 bases at V and 6 bases at J, with 9 bases between. The CDR3 loop reads CASSYSWTGNSPLHF. The CDR3 DNA reads TGTGCCAGCAGTTACTCGTGGACGGGTAATTCACCCCTCCACTTT.

The chain joins TRBV30 to TRBJ1-1, with D hard to call. The CDR3 is 11 amino acids. With 8 bases removed from V and 5 bases from J, the gap between germline ends came to 12 bases. Germline V CDR1 and CDR2: GTSNPN, SVGIG (reference sequence). The CDR3 nucleotides read TGTGCCAGACGGTCCGGAACTGAAGCTTTCTTT. Amino acids: CARRSGTEAFF.

This chain uses TRBV5-4 with TRBJ2-5; 9 positions match TRBD2. With 3 bases clipped from V and 5 bases from J, the junction kept 5 bases outside the gene matches. The germline gives CDR1 SGHNT, CDR2 YYREEE (reference sequence). This CDR3 spans 14 amino acids. CDR3 sequence reads: CASSSPSGRETQYF. In DNA, the CDR3 is TGTGCCAGCAGCTCCCCCAGCGGGAGGGAGACCCAGTACTTC.

The chain links TRBV7-6 to TRBJ2-5; no firm D call. Germline values: CDR1 SGHVS, CDR2 FNYEAQ. The CDR3 has 18 amino acids. Deletions cut 1 base from V and 2 bases from J, with 20 bases between. As DNA, the CDR3 is TGTGCCAGCAGCTTAGAAGGGCCTGGGTTTCTATTGCAAGAGACCCAGTACTTC. Encoded protein: CASSLEGPGFLLQETQYF.

The V and J genes are TRBV28 and TRBJ2-1; 9 bases map to TRBD2. This CDR3 spans 16 amino acids. The V segment lost 3 bases and the J segment 6 bases; nucleotides outside the gene matches: 9. CDR1 is MDHEN and CDR2 is SYDVKM in the germline V gene. The CDR3 DNA follows: TGTGCCAGCAGTTTGTTTAGCGGGGGTTTGGTCAATGAGCAGTTCTTC. Encoded protein: CASSLFSGGLVNEQFF.

The CDR3 loop reads CASSQVRTGGLNTEAFF. CDR3 nucleotides: TGCGCCAGCAGCCAAGTCCGGACAGGGGGCCTAAACACTGAAGCTTTCTTT. J is TRBJ1-1 and V is TRBV4-1, with 11 nucleotides matching TRBD1. This CDR3 is 17 amino acids long. From germline, CDR1 is MGHRA and CDR2 YSYEKL. V lost 1 base, J lost 2 bases, and 6 bases stayed unmatched.